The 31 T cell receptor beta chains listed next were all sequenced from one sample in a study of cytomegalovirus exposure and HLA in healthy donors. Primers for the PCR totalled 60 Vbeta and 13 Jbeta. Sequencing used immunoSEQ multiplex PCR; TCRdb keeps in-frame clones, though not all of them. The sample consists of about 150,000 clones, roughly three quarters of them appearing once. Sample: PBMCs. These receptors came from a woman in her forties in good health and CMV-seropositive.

The DNA of the CDR3 is TGTGCCAGCAGTTCGATCTACGAGCAGTACTTC. Translating gives CASSSIYEQYF. This chain links TRBV7-9 with TRBJ2-5, with D unresolved. The J call is doubtful: the DNA matches TRBJ2-7 better. CDR3 size: 11 residues. CDR1 is SEHNR and CDR2 is FQNEAQ in the germline V gene (reference sequence).

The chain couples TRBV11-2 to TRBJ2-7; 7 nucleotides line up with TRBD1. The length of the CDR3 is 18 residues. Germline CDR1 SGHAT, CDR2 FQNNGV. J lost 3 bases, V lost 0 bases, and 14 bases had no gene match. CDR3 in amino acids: CASSLDQTGWTRNYEQYF. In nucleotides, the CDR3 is TGTGCCAGCAGCTTAGATCAGACAGGGTGGACTCGAAACTACGAGCAGTACTTC.

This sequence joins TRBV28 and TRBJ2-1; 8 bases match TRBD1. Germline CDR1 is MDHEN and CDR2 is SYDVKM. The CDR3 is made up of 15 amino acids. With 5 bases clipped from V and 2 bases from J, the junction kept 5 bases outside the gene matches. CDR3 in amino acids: CASSTDRVTYNEQFF. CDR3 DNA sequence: TGTGCCAGCAGTACGGACAGGGTAACCTACAATGAGCAGTTCTTC.

Here the CDR3 reads CASSQGTRAGVNTGELFF. The CDR3, as DNA: TGCGCCAGCAGCCAAGGAACCAGGGCGGGGGTTAACACCGGGGAGCTGTTTTTT. This sequence joins TRBV4-1 and TRBJ2-2; 7 bases are a match to TRBD2. In germline, CDR1 is MGHRA, CDR2 YSYEKL. V shed 1 base, J shed 2 bases, and the junction held 10 bases outside the gene matches. The CDR3 consists of 18 residues.

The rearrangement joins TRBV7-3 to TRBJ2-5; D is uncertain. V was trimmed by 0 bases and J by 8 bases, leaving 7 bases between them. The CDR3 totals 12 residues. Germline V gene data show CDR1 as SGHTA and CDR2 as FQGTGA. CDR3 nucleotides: TGTGCCAGCAGCTTAACGTTCCTAACCCAGTACTTC. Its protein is CASSLTFLTQYF.

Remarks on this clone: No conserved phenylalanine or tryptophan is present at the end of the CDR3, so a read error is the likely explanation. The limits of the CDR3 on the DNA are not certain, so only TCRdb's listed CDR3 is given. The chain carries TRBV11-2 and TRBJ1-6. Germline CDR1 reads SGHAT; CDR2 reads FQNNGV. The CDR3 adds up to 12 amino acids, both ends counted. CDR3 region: CASSLEPGRKVP.

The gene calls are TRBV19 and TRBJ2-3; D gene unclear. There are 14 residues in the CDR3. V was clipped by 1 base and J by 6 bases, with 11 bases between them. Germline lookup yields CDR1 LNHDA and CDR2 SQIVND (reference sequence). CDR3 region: CASSIGAARDTQYF. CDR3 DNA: TGTGCCAGTAGTATAGGGGCCGCACGGGATACGCAGTATTTT. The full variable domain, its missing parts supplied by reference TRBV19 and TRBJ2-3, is DGGITQSPKYLFRKEGQNVTLSCEQNLNHDAMYWYRQDPGQGLRLIYYSQIVNDFQKGDIAEGYSVSREKKESFPLTVTSAQKNPTAFYLCASSIGAARDTQYFGPGTRLTVL.

The chain's CDR3 is CASSQDRTEAFF. DNA for the CDR3: TGCGCCAGCAGCCAAGATCGGACTGAAGCTTTCTTT. V usage is TRBV4-1 and J usage is TRBJ1-1; D not certain. The V and J ends lost 0 bases and 5 bases respectively, with 4 bases between them. Per germline, CDR1 MGHRA and CDR2 YSYEKL. The CDR3 is 12 residues long.

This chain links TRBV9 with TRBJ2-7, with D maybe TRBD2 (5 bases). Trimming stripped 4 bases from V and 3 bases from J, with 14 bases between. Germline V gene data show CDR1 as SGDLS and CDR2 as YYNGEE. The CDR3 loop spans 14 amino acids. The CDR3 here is CASSPSGGDYEQYF. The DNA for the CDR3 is TGTGCCAGCAGCCCAAGCGGTGGGGACTACGAGCAGTACTTC.

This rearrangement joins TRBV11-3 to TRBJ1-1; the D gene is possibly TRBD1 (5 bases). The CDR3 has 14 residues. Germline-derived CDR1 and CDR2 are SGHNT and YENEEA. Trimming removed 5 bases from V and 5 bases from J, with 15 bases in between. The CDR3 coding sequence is TGTGCCAGCAGCCCACACGGGGGTAGGACTGAAGCTTTCTTT. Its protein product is CASSPHGGRTEAFF.

Here the CDR3 DNA reads TGTGCCAGCAGTAACACCGCTTCAGGGCGAGCTTTCTTT. The encoded protein is CASSNTASGRAFF. J is TRBJ1-1 and V is TRBV2; D perhaps matches TRBD1 (5 bases). V was cut by 5 bases and J by 10 bases, with 17 bases left in between. The CDR3 spans 13 residues. Germline V lookup: CDR1 SNHLY, CDR2 FYNNEI.

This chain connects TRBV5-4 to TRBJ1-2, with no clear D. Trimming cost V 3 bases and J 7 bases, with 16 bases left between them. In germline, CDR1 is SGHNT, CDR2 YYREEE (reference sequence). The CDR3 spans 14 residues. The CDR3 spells CASSSAFDIGGYTF. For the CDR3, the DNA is TGTGCCAGCAGCTCTGCATTTGACATCGGTGGCTACACCTTC.

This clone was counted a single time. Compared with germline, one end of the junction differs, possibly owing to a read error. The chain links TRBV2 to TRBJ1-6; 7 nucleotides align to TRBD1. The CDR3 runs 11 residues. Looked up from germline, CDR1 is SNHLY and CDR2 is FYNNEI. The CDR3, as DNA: TGTGCCAGCAGTGAATTGTCCAGGGGGGCTTTT. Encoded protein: CASSELSRGAF.

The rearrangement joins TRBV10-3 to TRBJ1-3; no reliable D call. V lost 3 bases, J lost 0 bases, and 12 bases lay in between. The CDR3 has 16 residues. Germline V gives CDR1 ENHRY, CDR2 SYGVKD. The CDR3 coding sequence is TGTGCCATCAGTGATGATCTAGTCCCCTCTGGAAACACCATATATTTT. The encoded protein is CAISDDLVPSGNTIYF.

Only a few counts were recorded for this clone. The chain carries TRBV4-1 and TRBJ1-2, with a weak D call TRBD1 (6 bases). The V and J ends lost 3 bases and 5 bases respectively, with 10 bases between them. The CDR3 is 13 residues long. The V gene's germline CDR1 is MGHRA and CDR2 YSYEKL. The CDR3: CASSHDQGYGYTF. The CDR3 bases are TGCGCCAGCAGCCATGATCAGGGGTATGGCTACACCTTC.

DNA of the CDR3: TGTGCCAGCAGAAACCTCGGCCGGGGGGTCTACGAGCAGTACTTC. Its protein product is CASRNLGRGVYEQYF. The V and J genes are TRBV7-2 and TRBJ2-7; 7 bases match TRBD2. This CDR3 is 15 amino acids long. J lost 3 bases, V lost 6 bases, and 11 bases had no gene match. Per the germline V gene, CDR1 is SGHTA and CDR2 is FQGNSA.

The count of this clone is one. The CDR3 spells CASSPRTGVETQYF. The CDR3 coding sequence is TGTGCCAGCAGTCCAAGGACAGGGGTAGAGACCCAGTACTTC. V and J are TRBV2 and TRBJ2-5, with 9 bases identical to TRBD1. The CDR3 covers 14 residues. CDR1 and CDR2 from the germline V gene are SNHLY and FYNNEI. V lost 5 bases, J lost 4 bases, and 5 bases stayed unmatched.

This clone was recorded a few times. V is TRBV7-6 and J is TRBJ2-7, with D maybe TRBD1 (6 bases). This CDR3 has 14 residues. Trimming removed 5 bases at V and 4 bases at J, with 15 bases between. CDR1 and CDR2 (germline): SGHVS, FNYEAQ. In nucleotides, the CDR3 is TGTGCCAGCAGCATCAGCCGGGACATGTACGAGCAGTACTTC. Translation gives CASSISRDMYEQYF.

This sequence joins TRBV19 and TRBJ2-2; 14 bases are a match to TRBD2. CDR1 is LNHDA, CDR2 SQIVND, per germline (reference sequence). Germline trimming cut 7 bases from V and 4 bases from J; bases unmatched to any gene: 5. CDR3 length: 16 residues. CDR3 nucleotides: TGTGCCAGTAAGACTAGCGGGGGGGCTGGCACCGGGGAGCTGTTTTTT. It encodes CASKTSGGAGTGELFF.

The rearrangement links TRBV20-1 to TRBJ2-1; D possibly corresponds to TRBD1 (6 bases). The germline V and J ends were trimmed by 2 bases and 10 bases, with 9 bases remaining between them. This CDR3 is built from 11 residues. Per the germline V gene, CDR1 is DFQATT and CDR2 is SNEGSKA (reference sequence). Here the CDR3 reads CSARWGTEQFF. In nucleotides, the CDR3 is TGCAGTGCTAGATGGGGGACAGAGCAGTTCTTC.

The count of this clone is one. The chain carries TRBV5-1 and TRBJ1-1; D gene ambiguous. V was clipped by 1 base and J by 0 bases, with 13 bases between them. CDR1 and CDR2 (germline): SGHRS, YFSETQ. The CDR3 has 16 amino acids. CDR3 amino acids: CASSLTGVSLNTEAFF. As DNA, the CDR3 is TGCGCCAGCAGCTTGACCGGGGTCTCCTTGAACACTGAAGCTTTCTTT.

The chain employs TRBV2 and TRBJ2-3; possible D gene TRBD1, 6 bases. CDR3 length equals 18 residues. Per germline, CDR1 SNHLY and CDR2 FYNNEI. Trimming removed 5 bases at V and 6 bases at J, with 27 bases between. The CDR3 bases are TGTGCCAGCAGTCATGAAGCCTCATTTTCAGGACAGCCGGATACGCAGTATTTT. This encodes CASSHEASFSGQPDTQYF.

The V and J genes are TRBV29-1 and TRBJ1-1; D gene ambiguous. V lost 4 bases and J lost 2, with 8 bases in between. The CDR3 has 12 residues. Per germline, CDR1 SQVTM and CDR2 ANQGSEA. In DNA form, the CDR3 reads TGCAGCGTTGTGGCAGGAAACACTGAAGCTTTCTTT. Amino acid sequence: CSVVAGNTEAFF.

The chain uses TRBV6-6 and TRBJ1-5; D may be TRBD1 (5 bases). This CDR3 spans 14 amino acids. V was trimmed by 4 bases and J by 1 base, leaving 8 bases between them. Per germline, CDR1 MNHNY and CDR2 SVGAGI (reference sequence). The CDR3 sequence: CASSLSGSNQPQHF. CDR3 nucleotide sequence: TGTGCCAGCAGTTTGTCAGGGAGCAATCAGCCCCAGCATTTT.

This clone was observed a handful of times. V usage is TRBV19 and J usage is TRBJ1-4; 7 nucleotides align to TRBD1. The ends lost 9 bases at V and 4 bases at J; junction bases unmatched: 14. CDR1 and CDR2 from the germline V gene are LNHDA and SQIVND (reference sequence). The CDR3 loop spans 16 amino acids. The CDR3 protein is CAREDVRGPLNEKLFF. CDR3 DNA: TGTGCCAGGGAGGACGTAAGGGGGCCTCTTAATGAAAAACTGTTTTTT.

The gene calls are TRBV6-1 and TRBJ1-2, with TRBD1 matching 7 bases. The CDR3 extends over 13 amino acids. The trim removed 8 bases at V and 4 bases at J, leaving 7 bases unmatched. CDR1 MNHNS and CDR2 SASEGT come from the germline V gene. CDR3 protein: CASRTGGPYGYTF. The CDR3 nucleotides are TGTGCCAGCCGGACAGGAGGACCCTATGGCTACACCTTC.

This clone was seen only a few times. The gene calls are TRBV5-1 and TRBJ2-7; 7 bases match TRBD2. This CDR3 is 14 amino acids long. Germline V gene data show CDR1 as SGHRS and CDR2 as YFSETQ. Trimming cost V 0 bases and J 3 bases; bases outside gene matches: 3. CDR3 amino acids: CASSLDGGNYEQYF. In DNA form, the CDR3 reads TGCGCCAGCAGCTTGGACGGGGGGAACTACGAGCAGTACTTC.

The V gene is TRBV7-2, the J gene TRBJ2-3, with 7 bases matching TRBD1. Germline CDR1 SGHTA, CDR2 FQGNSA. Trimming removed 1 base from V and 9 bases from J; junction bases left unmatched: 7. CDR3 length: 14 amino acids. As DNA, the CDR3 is TGTGCCAGCAGCTTAGAGGGGGCCCCAGGGACGCAGTATTTT. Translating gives CASSLEGAPGTQYF.

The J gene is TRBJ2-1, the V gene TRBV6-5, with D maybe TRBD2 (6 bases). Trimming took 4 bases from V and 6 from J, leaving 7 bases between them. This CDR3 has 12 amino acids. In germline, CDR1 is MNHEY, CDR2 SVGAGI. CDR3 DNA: TGTGCCAGCAGTTCCGGGGGCAATGAGCAGTTCTTC. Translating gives CASSSGGNEQFF.

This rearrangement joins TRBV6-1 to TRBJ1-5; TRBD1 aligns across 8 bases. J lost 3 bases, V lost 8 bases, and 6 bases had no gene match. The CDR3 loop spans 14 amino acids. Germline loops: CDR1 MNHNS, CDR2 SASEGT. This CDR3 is CASWTGFLNQPQHF. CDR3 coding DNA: TGTGCCAGCTGGACAGGGTTCCTCAATCAGCCCCAGCATTTT.

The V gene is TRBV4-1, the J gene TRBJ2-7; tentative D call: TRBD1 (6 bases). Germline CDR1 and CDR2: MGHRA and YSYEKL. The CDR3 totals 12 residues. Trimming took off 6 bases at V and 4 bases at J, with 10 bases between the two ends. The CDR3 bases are TGCGCCAGCAGAGACACAGGGTACGAGCAGTACTTC. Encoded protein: CASRDTGYEQYF.